In its sample, the clone carrying this T cell receptor beta chain was seen many times. V shed 0 bases, J shed 13 bases, and the junction held 13 bases outside the gene matches. The CDR3 spans 15 residues. From germline, CDR1 is MNHEY and CDR2 SVGAGI. TCRdb itself ran the RT-PCR reads through MiXCR, one entry per CDR3 protein. The sample includes about 700,000 distinct CDR3 sequences, 13% to 15% seen only once; the top ten take roughly 3.9%. Sequenced input: memory CD4+ T cells from blood. This rearrangement joins TRBV6-5 to TRBJ1-1, with TRBD1 identical over 8 bases. The sequence was collected from a female donor in good health, serving as a healthy control. As DNA, the CDR3 is TGTGCCAGCAGTTACTCGATCTGGATGGACAGGGTGCTTTTCTTT. Its translation: CASSYSIWMDRVLFF.